This T cell receptor beta chain was documented in a study of graft-versus-host responses after intestinal transplantation. Study information: Recipients across the board were started on anti-thymocyte globulin induction, then kept on tacrolimus and steroids for around three years.

This clone was seen a single time. Its target is unknown. Points from the study as a whole: Peak GvH clone levels in circulation were associated with early post-transplant HvG declines.

The CDR3 runs to 14 residues. Germline V lookup: CDR1 MNHEY, CDR2 SMNVEV (reference sequence). The V and J ends lost 0 bases and 4 bases respectively, with 7 bases between them. Using immunoSEQ multiplex PCR, the repertoire was profiled, and TCRdb retains in-frame clones only, with some absent. The sample carries about 85,000 clones, around 93% recorded once. The V gene is TRBV27, the J gene TRBJ2-1; D not certain. This specimen was unstimulated CD8+ T cells sorted from spleen or lymph node cells, taken before transplant. The source is a human donor who was the organ donor for an intestinal transplant. The CDR3: CASSLSYDYNEQFF. In DNA, the CDR3 is TGTGCCAGCAGTTTATCTTATGATTACAATGAGCAGTTCTTC.